The clone carrying this T cell receptor (beta chain) was counted between two and nine times. As yet, its antigen is unknown. The entry originates in a study of beta chain features in type 1 diabetes. Points from the study as a whole: Patients with type 1 diabetes carried fewer insertions and had more deletions at their VDJ junctions. Researchers could not determine here whether HLA type influences TCRB rearrangement.

Sequenced material consisted of expressed TCRB transcripts (all of the isolated RNA was reverse transcribed). Mean read depth for naive, central memory and regulatory T cell samples was around 3.5 million reads. Profiled with immunoSEQ multiplex PCR; TCRdb holds only in-frame clones, not every one. The sample consists of 430,000 or so clones, over 9.5% of them appearing once. The CDR3 has 14 residues. Germline CDR1 KGHSH, CDR2 LQKENI. V was pared by 4 bases and J by 0 bases, with 9 bases between. Blood was collected once per donor into heparin, averaging about 0.12 L. The receptor's source is a woman aged 18-35 years in good health. The source material was naive CD4+ T cells from blood. The V gene is TRBV18, the J gene TRBJ1-1; D uncertain. In nucleotides, the CDR3 is TGTGCCAGCTCACGAGGGTCCTTGAACACTGAAGCTTTCTTT. Protein sequence: CASSRGSLNTEAFF.